The 8 T cell receptor beta chains given below trace back to one sample, sequenced in a study of beta chain features in type 1 diabetes. The entirety of the isolated RNA underwent reverse transcription, so expressed TCRB transcripts were sequenced. Produced via immunoSEQ multiplex PCR; TCRdb's table is partial and in-frame only. The table shows under 450,000 clones, with over 12% occurring only once. Sample: naive CD4+ T cells from blood. These receptors all stem from a woman between 18 and 29 years old in good health.

This chain links TRBV5-1 with TRBJ2-1, with 10 bases identical to TRBD2. The CDR3 covers 19 residues. Germline V gene sequence: CDR1 SGHRS, CDR2 YFSETQ. Trimming at V came to 0 bases and at J to 0 bases, leaving 9 bases not matched to a gene. The CDR3 coding sequence is TGCGCCAGCAGCTTGGTCTGGTCGAGCGGGAGGGCCTCCTACAATGAGCAGTTCTTC. It encodes CASSLVWSSGRASYNEQFF.

V and J are TRBV28 and TRBJ1-2; possible D gene TRBD1, 5 bases. CDR3 length equals 15 residues. The V gene's germline CDR1 is MDHEN and CDR2 SYDVKM. Trimming took off 6 bases at V and 4 bases at J, with 18 bases between the two ends. The CDR3 nucleotides are TGTGCCAGCAGCCTAGGGGTCCTCGGCGGCTATGGCTACACCTTC. Translation gives CASSLGVLGGYGYTF.

A single count supports this clone. The chain couples TRBV7-8 to TRBJ2-5; 15 bases fit TRBD2. The CDR3 runs to 17 residues. J lost 3 bases, V lost 1 base, and 3 bases had no gene match. Germline loops: CDR1 SGHVS, CDR2 FQNEAQ. CDR3 in amino acids: CASSLGGLAGGKETQYF. CDR3 nucleotides: TGTGCCAGCAGCTTAGGGGGACTAGCGGGAGGAAAAGAGACCCAGTACTTC.

The chain couples TRBV19 to TRBJ2-3; D might be TRBD1 (5 bases). In germline, CDR1 is LNHDA, CDR2 SQIVND (reference sequence). CDR3 size: 14 residues. The ends were cut back, 4 bases at V and 2 bases at J, with 10 bases in the middle. The DNA of the CDR3 is TGTGCCAGTAGTAGACAGAAGAACACAGATACGCAGTATTTT. As protein: CASSRQKNTDTQYF. Using reference TRBV19 and TRBJ2-3 for the parts outside the CDR3, the full variable domain is DGGITQSPKYLFRKEGQNVTLSCEQNLNHDAMYWYRQDPGQGLRLIYYSQIVNDFQKGDIAEGYSVSREKKESFPLTVTSAQKNPTAFYLCASSRQKNTDTQYFGPGTRLTVL.

This sequence joins TRBV30 and TRBJ1-1; no clear D. V was shortened by 1 base and J by 11 bases, with 14 bases between the two germline ends. CDR3 length: 12 residues. Germline CDR1 reads GTSNPN; CDR2 reads SVGIG (reference sequence). The CDR3 DNA sequence: TGTGCCTGGAGTGATATTACGGGAGAGGCTTTCTTT. It is translated as CAWSDITGEAFF.

This chain joins TRBV9 and TRBJ2-1, with TRBD2 matching over 7 bases. The CDR3 totals 13 residues. Germline lookup yields CDR1 SGDLS and CDR2 YYNGEE. The V and J ends lost 4 bases and 8 bases, in that order; junction bases with no gene match: 6. The CDR3 sequence: CASSSQRDDEQFF. For the CDR3, the DNA is TGTGCCAGCAGCTCCCAGCGGGATGATGAGCAGTTCTTC.

The chain employs TRBV30 and TRBJ1-4; possible D gene TRBD1, 6 bases. Between the trimmed V and J ends, which lost 1 base and 0 bases, there was a span of 12 bases. Germline CDR1 reads GTSNPN; CDR2 reads SVGIG (reference sequence). The CDR3 sequence is 16 residues long. The CDR3 bases are TGTGCCTGGAGTGCCACCTGGACAGCAACTAATGAAAAACTGTTTTTT. As protein: CAWSATWTATNEKLFF.

In this sample, this clone turned up a few times. V gene TRBV28 combines with J gene TRBJ2-7, with a weak D call TRBD1 (5 bases). The ends were cut back, 7 bases at V and 0 bases at J, with 13 bases in the middle. CDR1 and CDR2 from the germline V gene are MDHEN and SYDVKM. The CDR3 is 14 residues long. As DNA, the CDR3 is TGTGCCAGCACCGATGACAGTCTCTCCTACGAGCAGTACTTC. This sequence encodes CASTDDSLSYEQYF.